The 28 T cell receptor delta chains reported below all come from one sample, sequenced in a study of gamma-delta T cells after stem cell transplantation. TCRdb applied CATT to the RT-PCR reads for clone calling. In the table there are about 850 delta-chain clones, about 1.5% of which are singletons. Sequenced: gamma-delta T cells. Every receptor here comes from a human donor. It is not recorded whose cells these are; they may come from a transplant donor.

Worth noting for this clone: The protein given by TCRdb reflects a much larger clone and differs at residue 10 from this DNA's translation, likely from a read error; the protein shown is the DNA's translation. The J gene is TRDJ1, the V gene TRDV2; 10 positions agree with TRDD3. The V and J ends lost 0 bases and 1 base, in that order; junction bases with no gene match: 13. Germline values: CDR1 GEAIGNYY, CDR2 EKD. The CDR3 contains 19 residues. The DNA for the CDR3 is TGTGCCTGTGACACCTTACTGGGGGATGCGCCTACGGGCACCGATAAACTCATCTTT. Protein: CACDTLLGDAPTGTDKLIF.

On this clone itself: Given a much more abundant clone one base away, this may be a read error. The chain couples TRDV2 to TRDJ1; 11 bases match TRDD3. Germline-derived CDR1 and CDR2 are GEAIGNYY and EKD. The V segment lost 1 base and the J segment 6 bases; nucleotides outside the gene matches: 15. There are 18 residues in the CDR3. The CDR3 protein is CACDTVGPPAGGYNKLIF. CDR3 DNA sequence: TGTGCCTGTGACACTGTGGGCCCTCCTGCTGGGGGATACAATAAACTCATCTTT.

By its share, this clone is medium-sized (0.01 to 0.1%). This is likely an artifact of a read error, given a far larger clone one base away. The chain employs TRDV2 and TRDJ1; 11 bases match TRDD3. The CDR3 has 17 residues. The germline gives CDR1 GEAIGNYY, CDR2 EKD. The V gene end was trimmed by 3 bases and the J gene end by 0 bases; junction bases not matched to a gene: 8. The chain's CDR3 is CACDSVGDTTHTDKLIF. As DNA, the CDR3 is TGTGCCTGTGACTCCGTGGGGGATACGACCCACACCGATAAACTCATCTTT.

A few counts support this clone. A read error is the likely source, as a far larger clone sits one nucleotide away. Other DNA sequences in this sample translate to the same CDR3. This chain connects TRDV2 to TRDJ1; 8 bases line up with TRDD3. Germline trimming cut 3 bases from V and 0 bases from J; bases unmatched to any gene: 14. This CDR3 has 18 amino acids. Germline loops: CDR1 GEAIGNYY, CDR2 EKD. CDR3: CACDPVTGGLEYTDKLIF. CDR3 nucleotides: TGTGCCTGTGACCCCGTTACTGGGGGCCTGGAGTACACCGATAAACTCATCTTT.

This clone occurred a few times. A far larger clone is a single base away, which makes a read error likely. The sample has other DNA sequences that encode this CDR3 too. This rearrangement joins TRDV2 to TRDJ1, with TRDD3 identical over 9 bases. Unmatched junction bases numbered 14, after V lost 0 bases and J lost 1 base. From germline, CDR1 is GEAIGNYY and CDR2 EKD. The length of the CDR3 is 19 residues. CDR3: CACDTLLGDTPTGTDKLIF. CDR3 sequence (DNA): TGTGCCTGTGACACCTTACTGGGGGACACGCCTACGGGCACCGATAAACTCATCTTT.

This clone rates as hyperexpanded (1% or more). Other DNA sequences from this sample encode an identical CDR3 as well. The rearrangement joins TRDV3 to TRDJ1; 9 nucleotides line up with TRDD3. The V and J ends lost 0 bases and 2 bases, in that order; junction bases with no gene match: 7. This CDR3 comprises 15 residues. In germline, CDR1 is TVYSNPD, CDR2 GDNSRS (reference sequence). CDR3 protein: CAFSPTGGLTDKLIF. CDR3 nucleotide sequence: TGTGCCTTTAGTCCTACTGGGGGACTTACCGATAAACTCATCTTT.

This clone was observed a handful of times. The rearrangement uses TRDV2 and TRDJ1; 13 bases align to TRDD3. The CDR3 loop spans 19 amino acids. With 4 bases clipped from V and 4 bases from J, the junction kept 17 bases outside the gene matches. From germline, CDR1 is GEAIGNYY and CDR2 EKD. In DNA form, the CDR3 reads TGTGCCTGTGATCCCCTTACTGGGGGATACGCGTATGCCAGCGATAAACTCATCTTT. It specifies CACDPLTGGYAYASDKLIF.

On this clone itself: This sequence is one base from a far larger clone and is likely a read error. The chain combines TRDV2 with TRDJ3, with 7 positions matching TRDD3. The V gene's germline CDR1 is GEAIGNYY and CDR2 EKD. V lost 3 bases, J lost 1 base, and 29 bases stayed unmatched. The CDR3 loop spans 25 amino acids. The CDR3 DNA follows: TGTGCCTGTGACGCCGTGAGTGGATGGGGGACCCCGCTTCGTTTATCGTCCTGGGACACCCGACAGATGTTTTTC. Its translation is CACDAVSGWGTPLRLSSWDTRQMFF.

As regards this clone: The protein recorded in TCRdb matches a much larger clone and deviates from this DNA's translation at residue 12, suggesting a read error; the protein here is obtained by translating the DNA. The chain recombines TRDV2 with TRDJ1; 7 positions match TRDD3. With V trimmed by 0 bases and J by 0 bases, 15 bases remained unmatched. Germline V gene data show CDR1 as GEAIGNYY and CDR2 as EKD. The CDR3 is 19 residues long. CDR3 sequence: CACDTVLGTPGAYTDKLIF. In DNA form, the CDR3 reads TGTGCCTGTGACACCGTACTGGGGACCCCGGGGGCGTACACCGATAAACTCATCTTT.

On this clone: The mismatch at residue 15 between this DNA's translation and the TCRdb protein of a much larger clone likely reflects a read error; the protein shown is translated from the DNA. V usage is TRDV2 and J usage is TRDJ1; 7 nucleotides agree with TRDD3. The CDR3 is 22 residues long. Trimming removed 1 base from V and 4 bases from J; junction bases left unmatched: 29. Looked up from germline, CDR1 is GEAIGNYY and CDR2 is EKD. The CDR3 DNA sequence: TGTGCCTGTGACACGTACTGGGGTGATGAGTCGGATTCGCTAACTCGCTTCGATAAACTCATCTTT. Amino acid sequence: CACDTYWGDESDSLTRFDKLIF.

As for this clone: The protein in TCRdb stems from a much larger clone and differs at residue 7 from this DNA's translation, likely a read error; here the protein is translated from the DNA. V and J are TRDV2 and TRDJ1, with D possibly matching TRDD3 (6 bases). V was cut by 0 bases and J by 1 base, with 17 bases left in between. Germline V gene data show CDR1 as GEAIGNYY and CDR2 as EKD. The CDR3 length is 17 residues. The CDR3: CACDTVARGSSTDKLIF. CDR3 nucleotide sequence: TGTGCCTGTGACACCGTCGCTAGGGGATCCAGCACCGATAAACTCATCTTT.

To note about this clone: Translating this DNA gives a protein that differs at residue 16 from the TCRdb one, which belongs to a much larger clone; a read error is likely, and the protein shown is this translation. This rearrangement joins TRDV1 to TRDJ1, with 9 bases lining up with TRDD3. The germline V gene encodes CDR1 TSWWSYY and CDR2 QGS. This CDR3 region has 18 residues. The CDR3 region is CALVIPTGGRGGTDKPIF. The DNA for the CDR3 is TGTGCTCTTGTGATTCCTACTGGGGGAAGGGGTGGTACCGATAAACCCATCTTT.

Of note for this clone: This likely traces to a read error, being one base from a far larger clone. This CDR3 is also generated by other DNA sequences in the sample. The chain is built from TRDV2 and TRDJ1, with 13 bases identical to TRDD3. The CDR3 contains 17 residues. The germline V gene has CDR1 GEAIGNYY and CDR2 EKD. The CDR3 spells CACERLVLGDTTDKLIF. In DNA, the CDR3 is TGCGCCTGTGAAAGACTCGTACTGGGGGATACGACCGATAAACTCATCTTT.

Within the sample, this clone is large. Other DNA variants within this sample encode the same CDR3. The chain carries TRDV2 and TRDJ3, with 12 nucleotides matching TRDD3. This CDR3 is built from 20 residues. Germline V lookup: CDR1 GEAIGNYY, CDR2 EKD. V trimming: 3 bases; J trimming: 0 bases; junction bases outside the gene matches: 8. The CDR3 DNA is TGTGCCTGTGACCGTACTGGGGGATACTCGAGCTCCTGGGACACCCGACAGATGTTTTTC. Translated, it gives CACDRTGGYSSSWDTRQMFF.

Worth noting for this clone: A far larger clone differs by one base, so this is likely a read error. The sample has other DNA sequences that encode this CDR3 too. The genes are TRDV1 and TRDJ1; the match to TRDD3 covers 13 bases. The CDR3 is made up of 20 amino acids. Germline V lookup: CDR1 TSWWSYY, CDR2 QGS. With V trimmed by 3 bases and J by 8 bases, 21 bases remained unmatched. In nucleotides, the CDR3 is TGTGCTCTTGGGGACTTTCCTACCCTGTACTGGGGGATACGCGGAGACAAACTCATCTTT. Protein: CALGDFPTLYWGIRGDKLIF.

This clone qualifies as medium-sized. This likely reflects a read error, since a far larger clone is one base away. The chain combines TRDV2 with TRDJ1, with TRDD3 identical over 11 bases. The CDR3 extends over 17 amino acids. Unmatched junction bases numbered 10, after V lost 5 bases and J lost 0 bases. CDR1 is GEAIGNYY, CDR2 EKD, per germline. CDR3 residues: CACGPVGDTTHTDKLIF. CDR3 coding DNA: TGTGCCTGTGGCCCCGTGGGGGATACGACCCACACCGATAAACTCATCTTT.

This clone has a count of ten or more. A read error is likely here: a far larger clone is one base away. This chain joins TRDV2 and TRDJ1, with 7 bases aligning to TRDD3. Losses at the gene ends were 3 bases for V and 2 bases for J; bases not matched to a gene: 11. Germline loops: CDR1 GEAIGNYY, CDR2 EKD. CDR3 length: 16 residues. Here the CDR3 reads CACDAVGGRPTDKLIF. The CDR3, as DNA: TGTGCCTGTGACGCCGTTGGGGGACGTCCTACCGATAAACTCATCTTT.

This clone was picked up a small number of times. TCRdb has a much larger clone's protein, which differs at residue 17 from the translation of this DNA, likely because of a read error; what is shown is the protein translated from the DNA. The chain employs TRDV2 and TRDJ1; 7 positions agree with TRDD3. The CDR3 has 22 amino acids. With 1 base clipped from V and 3 bases from J, the junction kept 28 bases outside the gene matches. Germline assignment: CDR1 GEAIGNYY and CDR2 EKD. The CDR3 DNA is TGTGCCTGTGACACGTACTGGGGTGATGAGTCGGATTCGCTAGCTCGCTCCGATAAACTCATCTTT. This sequence encodes CACDTYWGDESDSLARSDKLIF.

This clone rates as medium-sized. The likely explanation is a read error, given a far larger clone one base away. This chain links TRDV3 with TRDJ1; 9 bases agree with TRDD3. CDR3 length equals 15 residues. Per germline, CDR1 TVYSNPD and CDR2 GDNSRS (reference sequence). The CDR3 coding sequence is TGTGCCTTTAGTCCTACTGGGGGACTTACCGATAGACTCATCTTT. This gives the protein CAFSPTGGLTDRLIF. Variable domain in full (rest from reference TRDV3 and TRDJ1): CDKVTQSSPDQTVASGSEVVLLCTYDTVYSNPDLFWYRIRPDYSFQFVFYGDNSRSEGADFTQGRFSVKHILTQKAFHLVISPVRTEDSATYYCAFSPTGGLTDRLIFGKGTRVTVEP.

This clone was found a few times. A far larger clone is one nucleotide away, so this likely arose from a read error. The chain employs TRDV2 and TRDJ3; D is possibly TRDD2 (6 bases). In germline, CDR1 is GEAIGNYY, CDR2 EKD. The CDR3 totals 21 residues. CDR3 nucleotides: TGTGCCTGTGACACCGTAAGAGGCCCTTCCCAATCTACCTGGAACACCCGACAGATGTTTTTC. Translated: CACDTVRGPSQSTWNTRQMFF.

This rearrangement joins TRDV2 to TRDJ1, with TRDD3 matching 11 bases. In germline, CDR1 is GEAIGNYY, CDR2 EKD. The CDR3 loop spans 19 amino acids. After removal of 3 bases from V and 0 bases from J, the junction contained 14 bases not matched to a gene. The CDR3 DNA is TGTGCCTGTGACCCCGTGGGGGATACGCAAAATCACCACACCGATAAACTCATCTTT. Translating it yields CACDPVGDTQNHHTDKLIF.

Only a few counts were recorded for this clone. The chain combines TRDV2 with TRDJ3; perhaps TRDD3 as D (6 bases). V lost 1 base and J 0 bases, leaving 12 bases between the germline ends. This CDR3 region has 18 residues. Germline CDR1 reads GEAIGNYY; CDR2 reads EKD. CDR3 amino acids: CACDTLGRSSWDTRQMFF. The CDR3 nucleotides read TGTGCCTGTGACACTCTGGGGAGGAGCTCCTGGGACACCCGACAGATGTTTTTC.

In its sample, this clone ranks as medium-sized. A read error likely explains this, since a far larger clone differs by one base. The chain is built from TRDV2 and TRDJ1; 8 positions match TRDD3. CDR3 size: 14 residues. Germline lookup yields CDR1 GEAIGNYY and CDR2 EKD. The chain's CDR3 is CACDPWGNTDRLIF. The CDR3 coding sequence is TGTGCCTGTGACCCCTGGGGGAACACCGATAGACTCATCTTT.

This clone has more than one count but fewer than ten. Only one base separates this from a far larger clonotype, so it likely reflects a read error. Additional DNA sequences in this sample encode the identical CDR3. The rearrangement joins TRDV2 to TRDJ1; weak D call: TRDD3 (6 bases). This CDR3 has 17 residues. Deletions cut 4 bases from V and 2 bases from J, with 22 bases between. Germline assignment: CDR1 GEAIGNYY and CDR2 EKD. The CDR3 nucleotides read TGTGCCTGTGAAAGACTCGTACTGGGAGATACGACCGATAAACTCATCTTT. As protein: CACERLVLGDTTDKLIF.

This clone was picked up a small number of times. TCRdb shows a much larger clone's protein in place of this DNA's translation, and the two differ at residue 13, likely through a read error; the protein shown is translated from the DNA. J is TRDJ3 and V is TRDV2; 12 bases line up with TRDD3. J was trimmed by 9 bases and V by 0 bases; bases with no gene match: 11. Germline CDR1 reads GEAIGNYY; CDR2 reads EKD. This CDR3 comprises 19 residues. CDR3 nucleotides: TGTGCCTGTGACACCTTACTGGGGGATACCCTAACGTGCACCCGACAGATGTTTTTC. This sequence encodes CACDTLLGDTLTCTRQMFF.

By sample share, this clone is medium-sized. This likely stems from a read error, as it lies one base from a far larger clone. Other DNA sequences in this specimen translate into the identical CDR3. CDR3 DNA sequence: TGTGCTCTTGGGGGAGACGGCCTCCCTCTGATCTGGGGGATACTTGGGCCCTACACCGATAAACTCATCTTT. As protein: CALGGDGLPLIWGILGPYTDKLIF. The chain carries TRDV1 and TRDJ1; 11 nucleotides match TRDD3. The junction had 28 bases not matched to a gene; V was cut back by 4 bases and J by 0 bases. The CDR3 has 24 amino acids. CDR1 is TSWWSYY and CDR2 is QGS in the germline V gene.

This clone was observed a few times. TCRdb's protein, taken from a much larger clone, differs from this DNA's translation at residue 3, likely owing to a read error; the protein displayed comes from the DNA. This chain uses TRDV2 with TRDJ1, with 13 bases that match TRDD3. The CDR3 runs to 17 residues. V gave up 8 bases and J gave up 2 bases; unmatched junction bases: 13. Germline-derived CDR1 and CDR2 are GEAIGNYY and EKD. The DNA of the CDR3 is TGTGCCTATGAAAGACTCGTACTGGGGGATACGACCGATAAACTCATCTTT. It yields the protein CAYERLVLGDTTDKLIF.

Comments on this clone: A far bigger clonotype differs at one base, so this is likely a read error. The chain uses TRDV2 and TRDJ1; 8 bases align to TRDD3. Per the germline V gene, CDR1 is GEAIGNYY and CDR2 is EKD. The CDR3 loop spans 14 amino acids. The CDR3 sequence: CACDPWGNTNKLIF. The DNA for the CDR3 is TGTGCCTGTGACCCCTGGGGGAACACCAATAAACTCATCTTT.